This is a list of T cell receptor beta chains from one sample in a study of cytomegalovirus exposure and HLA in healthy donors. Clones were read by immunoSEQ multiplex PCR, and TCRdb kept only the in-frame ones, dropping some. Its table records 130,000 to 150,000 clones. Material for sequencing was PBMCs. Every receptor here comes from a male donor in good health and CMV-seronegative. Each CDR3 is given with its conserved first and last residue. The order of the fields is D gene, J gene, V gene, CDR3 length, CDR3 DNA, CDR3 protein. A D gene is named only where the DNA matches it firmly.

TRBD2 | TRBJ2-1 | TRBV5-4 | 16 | TGTGCCAGCAGACAAGATCTAGCGGGAGGCTTAAATGAGCAGTTCTTC | CASRQDLAGGLNEQFF
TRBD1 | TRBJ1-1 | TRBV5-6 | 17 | TGTGCCAGCAGCTCCGACAGGGTGGGGAGAAGGGGCACTGAAGCTTTCTTT | CASSSDRVGRRGTEAFF
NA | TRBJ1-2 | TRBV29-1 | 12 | TGCAGCGTTGAAGAGGGTAGGGGAGGCTACACCTTC | CSVEEGRGGYTF
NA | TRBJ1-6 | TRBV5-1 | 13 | TGCGCCAGCAGGAGACAGGATGATTCACCCCTCCACTTT | CASRRQDDSPLHF
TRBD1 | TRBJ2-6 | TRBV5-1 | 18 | TGCGCCAGCAGCCCCTCGGTAGGGGGCGTGTACGGGGCCAACGTCCTGACTTTC | CASSPSVGGVYGANVLTF
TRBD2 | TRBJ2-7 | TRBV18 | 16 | TGTGCCAGCTCCCAAACTAGCGGCCAGAGCTCCTACGAGCAGTACTTC | CASSQTSGQSSYEQYF
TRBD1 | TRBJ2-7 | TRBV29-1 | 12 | TGCAGCGTTGGGACAGGTCCTTACGAGCAGTACTTC | CSVGTGPYEQYF
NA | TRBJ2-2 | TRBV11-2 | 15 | TGTGCCAGCAGCTTAGATCCGGGTTCAAGGAGGGAGCTGTTTTTT | CASSLDPGSRRELFF
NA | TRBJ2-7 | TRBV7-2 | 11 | TGTGCCAGCAGCCCTGCCTACGAGCAGTACTTC | CASSPAYEQYF
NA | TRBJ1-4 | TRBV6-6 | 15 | TGTGCCAGCAGTTCCACCGACAGACGTAATGAAAAACTGTTTTTT | CASSSTDRRNEKLFF
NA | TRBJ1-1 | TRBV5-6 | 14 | TGTGCCAGCAGCTTGGACAGGCTGAGAGGTGAAGCTTTCTTT | CASSLDRLRGEAFF
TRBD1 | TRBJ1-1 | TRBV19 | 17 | TGTGCCAGTAGTACAGGGACAGGGAGGGCACAGAACACTGAAGCTTTCTTT | CASSTGTGRAQNTEAFF
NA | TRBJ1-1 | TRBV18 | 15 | TGTGCCAGCTCACGCGGGGTTTTGATGAACACTGAAGCTTTCTTT | CASSRGVLMNTEAFF
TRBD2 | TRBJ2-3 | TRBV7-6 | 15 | TGTGCCAGCAGCTTAGTAGTAGCGGGGGGAACAGCGCAGTATTTT | CASSLVVAGGTAQYF
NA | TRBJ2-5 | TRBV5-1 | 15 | TGCGCCAGCAGCTTACGGGATGGGGTCGGGGAGACCCAGTACTTC | CASSLRDGVGETQYF
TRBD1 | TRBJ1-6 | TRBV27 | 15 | TGTGCCAGCAGACCCAGGACAGGGGGCCGCTTCCCCTCTGACTTT | CASRPRTGGRFPSDF
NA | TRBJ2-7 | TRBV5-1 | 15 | TGCGCCAGCAGTCGCGACAGCCTATCCTCCAACGAGCAGTACTTC | CASSRDSLSSNEQYF
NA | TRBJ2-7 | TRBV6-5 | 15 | TGTGCCAGCAGCCTGGGGGGTACCACTTACTACGAGCAGTACTTC | CASSLGGTTYYEQYF
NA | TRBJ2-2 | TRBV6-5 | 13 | TGTGCCAGCAGTTCCTTGAACACCGGGGAGCTGTTTTTT | CASSSLNTGELFF
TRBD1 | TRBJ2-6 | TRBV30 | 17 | TGTGCCTGGAGTTCAGGGGGCGCCGGCTCTGGGGCCAACGTCCTGACTTTC | CAWSSGGAGSGANVLTF
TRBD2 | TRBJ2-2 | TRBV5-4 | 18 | TGTGCCAGCAGCTTGTTTGGACTAGCGGGAGTGAACACCGGGGAGCTGTTTTTT | CASSLFGLAGVNTGELFF
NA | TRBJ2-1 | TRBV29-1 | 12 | TGCAGCGTTGAAGGGGTTGACTGGGAGCAGTTCTTC | CSVEGVDWEQFF
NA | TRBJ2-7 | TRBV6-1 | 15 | TGTGCCAGCAGTGAAGGGGGACTCAGCTCCTACGAGCAGTACTTC | CASSEGGLSSYEQYF
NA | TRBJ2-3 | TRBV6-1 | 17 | TGTGCCAGCAGTGCACCTCCCGGGACACCCAGCACAGATACGCAGTATTTT | CASSAPPGTPSTDTQYF
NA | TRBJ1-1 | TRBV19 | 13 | TGTGCCAGTACCTTATTCCAGGGGACTGAAGCTTTCTTT | CASTLFQGTEAFF
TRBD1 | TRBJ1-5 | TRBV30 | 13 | TGTGCCTGGGACAGGGGTCTGAATCAGCCCCAGCATTTT | CAWDRGLNQPQHF
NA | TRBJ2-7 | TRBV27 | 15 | TGTGCCAGCAGTTTGGCCCGGGGTCCTTTCTACGAGCAGTACTTC | CASSLARGPFYEQYF
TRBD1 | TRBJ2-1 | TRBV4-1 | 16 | TGCGCCAGCAGCCAAGAGACAGGGGGCTCCTACAATGAGCAGTTCTTC | CASSQETGGSYNEQFF
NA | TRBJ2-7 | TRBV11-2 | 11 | TGTGCCAGCAGTAATCAGAGGGAGCAGTACTTC | CASSNQREQYF
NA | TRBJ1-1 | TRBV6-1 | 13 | TGTGCCAGCAGTGAAGGGGGCCCGCAGCGAGCTTTCTTT | CASSEGGPQRAFF
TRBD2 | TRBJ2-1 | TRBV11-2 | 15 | TGTGCCAGCGGTTCCTTAGCGGGAGGGGACAATGAGCAGTTCTTC | CASGSLAGGDNEQFF
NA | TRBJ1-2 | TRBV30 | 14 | TGTGCCTGGAGTGCTTCGGACACCCTTGGCGGCTACACCTTC | CAWSASDTLGGYTF
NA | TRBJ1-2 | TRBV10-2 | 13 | TGCGCCAGCAGTCACGGACAGTACTATGGCTACACCTTC | CASSHGQYYGYTF
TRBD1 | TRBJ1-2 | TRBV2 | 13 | TGTGCCAGCATTAACAGGGGAAACTATGGCTACACCTTC | CASINRGNYGYTF
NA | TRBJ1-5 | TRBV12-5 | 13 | TGTGCTAGTGGTTTGGCGGGGGGGCAGCCCCAGCATTTT | CASGLAGGQPQHF
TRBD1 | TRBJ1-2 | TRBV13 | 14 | TGTGCCAGCAGACCCCGGACAGGGCACTATGGCTACACCTTC | CASRPRTGHYGYTF
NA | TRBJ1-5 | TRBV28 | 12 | TGTGCCAGCAGACTTGGAGGTCAGCCCCAGCATTTT | CASRLGGQPQHF
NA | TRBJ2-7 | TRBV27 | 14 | TGTGCCAGCAGTTCCCGGGGGAGCTCCTACGAGCAGTACTTC | CASSSRGSSYEQYF
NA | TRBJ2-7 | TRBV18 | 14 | TGTGCCAGCTCACCTCGGACAGCCTCCTACGAGCAGTACTTC | CASSPRTASYEQYF
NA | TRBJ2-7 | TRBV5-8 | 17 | TGTGCCAGCAGCTTGGCCCTAGGGGCCCGTAGCTCCTACGAGCAGTACTTC | CASSLALGARSSYEQYF
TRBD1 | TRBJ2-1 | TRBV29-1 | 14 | TGCAGCGTCCAAGACAGGGTCTCCTACAATGAGCAGTTCTTC | CSVQDRVSYNEQFF
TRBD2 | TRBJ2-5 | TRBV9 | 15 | TGTGCCAGCTCTAGGGGTCTAGCGGATACTGAGACCCAGTACTTC | CASSRGLADTETQYF